The present TCR beta chain was sequenced within a study of blood T cell repertoires in COVID-19 (dated by TCRdb to about 2020). Broadly, across the study: The collaborator samples originated in the United States, Italy and Spain and spanned the acute and convalescent phases of COVID-19. The material from the prospective study consisted of cDNA or gDNA derived from T cells, B-cell-depleted T cells, or PBMCs. The repertoires were released in a freely available public database meant as a resource for research on the immune response to SARS-CoV-2. Where available, HLA class I and class II types were taken from metadata supplied by the sample provider and were not determined by assay-based typing. Samples came from the ongoing ImmuneRACE study (first 160 participants) plus 1,254 subjects from 6 global collaborators. Sample metadata almost always included a de-identified subject ID, COVID-19 status, age in years and sex. Subjects who had been exposed to COVID-19, were actively infected with it, or had recovered from it provided the deeply sampled blood TCRbeta repertoires that made up the dataset.

Beyond this particular receptor, the publication reports: Clinical and demographic metadata were provided uncurated, with the amount varying by source and participant.

There are 15 amino acids in the CDR3, from cysteine to phenylalanine inclusive. The read is trimmed to its CDR3 DNA, 45 bases read in frame from base 1. As encoded in the germline V gene, CDR1 is SNHLY while CDR2 is FYNNEI. V trim: 4 bases; J trim: 6 bases; unmatched bases: 6. Participants in the prospective study were aged roughly 18 to 95 years, lived in approximately 26 United States geographic areas, and enrolled through a virtual design. To assign participants to cohorts, the prospective study relied on clinical history that participants themselves reported in a screening survey and a study questionnaire. Each participant in the prospective study had whole blood, serum and a nasopharyngeal or oropharyngeal swab collected by mobile phlebotomists. Additional blood draws and questionnaires over an approximately two-month period could optionally be provided by prospective study participants. Prospective study blood samples were shipped either frozen or at room temperature before DNA extraction.

The immunoSEQ Assay, a bias-controlled multiplex PCR, was used to amplify TCRbeta CDR3 regions from genomic DNA. Regarding the original processing steps: The number of nucleated cells in each sample was estimated by amplification of reference gene primers within the assay. To quantify the absolute abundance of each unique TCRbeta CDR3 rearrangement, sequence reads were collapsed and filtered. For each sample, productive Simpson clonality was calculated by taking the square root of Simpson's diversity index across productive rearrangements. TCRdb re-hosts the immuneACCESS table, in-frame sequences only. Its copies lack some clones; in the studies checked, an unresolved V gene accounts for under half of them, and the cause for the rest is not known. V, J and clone size were drawn from that table, and D and trimming were deduced from the DNA. This sample gives 290,000 or so clones in total; 90% of them show up just once. The ten largest account for around 4.3% of the sample.

As to this clone: No cognate antigen has been identified for it. Qualities for individual bases were not recorded, and no much larger clone is one base off.

Here the chain combines TRBV2 and TRBJ1-6, with 7 central nucleotides matching TRBD1. The sample was PBMCs or T cells enriched from blood (not recorded which). The TCR comes from a woman under 30 with acute COVID-19. Here is the DNA: TGTGCCAGCAGTGCGCAGGGGGTCCTTAATTCACCCCTCCACTTT. This is translated as CASSAQGVLNSPLHF.